The clone carrying this T cell receptor (beta chain) was detected ten times or more. Its specificity is unknown. The data originate from a study of blood T cells in healthy people across ages. Study results and limitations: Unsorted PBMCs prevented conclusive naive versus antigen-experienced comparison.

Looked up from germline, CDR1 is MDHEN and CDR2 is SYDVKM. The CDR3 consists of 11 residues. A second PCR, run for about 7 to 12 cycles, used a sample-barcoded 5' primer plus a J-beta primer mix. Each TCR beta cDNA got a 12-nucleotide random molecular identifier. TCRdb processed the 5' RACE reads anew with MiXCR; each CDR3 protein has one entry. In the table there are 750,000 to 950,000 distinct CDR3 sequences, about 26% of which are singletons. The sample was also reused in another study, on T cells of mothers and their children.

The TCR was taken from a boy between 10 and 17 years old in good health. The J gene is TRBJ2-1, the V gene TRBV28; no reliable D call. The last part of the DNA fits TRBJ2-5 better; the J call may be wrong. Specimen: blood. The CDR3 here is CASSFVETQYF. The CDR3 bases are TGTGCCAGCAGTTTTGTGGAGACCCAGTACTTC.